Listed here is a single TCR beta chain. Its target is not known. This entry belongs to a study of cytomegalovirus exposure and HLA in healthy donors. General observations from the study: Previous analysis showed most TCR beta V segments were productive about 87% or about 30% of the time.

Use of 60 Vbeta and 13 Jbeta primers characterized the PCR. Profiled with immunoSEQ multiplex PCR; TCRdb holds only in-frame clones, not every one. This table has under 90,000 clones, 55% to 80% appearing once. This CDR3 has 13 residues. V was clipped by 5 bases and J by 3 bases, with 9 bases between them. The germline V gene has CDR1 SGHVS and CDR2 FNYEAQ. Material for sequencing was PBMCs. The rearrangement joins TRBV7-6 to TRBJ2-3; D unresolved. The TCR sequence derives from a man aged 35 to 55 in good health and CMV-seropositive. CDR3 DNA: TGTGCCAGCAGCCCGGAGTGGACAGATACGCAGTATTTT. Amino acids: CASSPEWTDTQYF.